Below, one TCR beta chain is given with its context. Its recognized antigen is unknown. Base qualities were left out, and no much larger clone turns up one base away. The sample is drawn from a study of T cell responses to AZD1222 COVID-19 vaccine (dated by TCRdb to about 2021). As for the study more broadly: AZD1222 recipients with second doses at about 4 weeks or about 12 weeks were pooled, because spike-specific TCR depth and breadth did not differ between schedules. A total of 233 trial participants underwent TCR sequencing, of whom more than 200 had received two doses of AZD1222 and approximately 26 had received two doses of the MenACWY control vaccine. Trial participants were enrolled by age into 18-55, 56-69 and 70-plus year subgroups, with approximately 150, 28 and 58 TCR-sequenced participants respectively.

The paper as a whole reports these results and caveats: The 56-69-year group was small, and its depth increase did not reach significance, likely because of low power. Participants were mostly white British, with more females than males. The authors suggested clonal diversity may have been underestimated. Only 5 to 7 AZD1222 recipients were SARS-CoV-2 seropositive at baseline, limiting conclusions about previously exposed vaccinees. Because no samples from the day 14 peak response were available, repertoires could be characterized only after the peak T cell response. CD4 TCRs associated with the vaccine covered the entire spike protein, and the dominant responses were in regions 160-218 and 743-854. After two AZD1222 doses, spike-specific TCR breadth and depth were significantly higher than at day 0 and than in MenACWY recipients. Reportedly, almost half of the unique spike-specific TCRs recognized epitopes lying outside the regions that are mutated in the B.1.351 and B.1.1.7 variants.

The CDR3 regions of human TCRbeta chains were analyzed by immunosequencing. In the authors' own workflow: Repertoire TCRs were matched against a reference library of SARS-CoV-2-specific TCRs generated with the MIRA antigen-specificity platform. Breadth was defined as the fraction of unique TCRs that were SARS-CoV-2-associated. Depth was defined as the fraction of total T cells that were SARS-CoV-2-associated. Using the MIRA data, each spike-specific TCR was assigned both to the spike region to which the TCR was reactive and to a CD4 or CD8 class. Log10-transformed breadth and depth values were compared by one-way ANOVA with Sidak's multiple comparisons tests. This is the immuneACCESS table as TCRdb keeps it, with only in-frame sequences that have V and J called. A part of the clones is gone; compared with another copy, unresolved V genes explain less than half, and the rest is unexplained. V and J calls and clone size are copied from that table; D and trimming were computed from the DNA. The sample profile shows tens of thousands of clones; around 86% of them were found once. 2.5% of the sample rests with the top ten.

The germline ends are 12 bases apart after V is trimmed by 3 bases and J by 9 bases. The germline V gene (reference sequence) sets CDR1 to PRHDT and CDR2 to FYEKMQ. The CDR3 starts with the cysteine, ends with the phenylalanine, and has 13 residues. Only the CDR3 part of the read is kept: 39 bases, read in frame from the first base. Interpreted using the paper, the time point label stands for: baseline before first vaccination. Vaccinee samples were obtained from the UK trials COV001 and COV002, which included a single-blind randomized controlled phase 2/3 trial of AZD1222 (ChAdOx1 nCoV-19) in healthy adults. For TCRbeta chain sequencing, PBMC samples were collected from trial participants at day 0 and at day 28 after the second dose.

The sample was peripheral blood, taken on day 0 of AZD1222 vaccination. The receptor chain draws on TRBV13 and TRBJ1-5; the D gene remains uncertain. This sequence was found in an adult in good health. The CDR3 sequence is CASSLRGGGPQHF. The DNA reads TGTGCCAGCAGCTTGCGAGGCGGTGGGCCCCAGCATTTT.